Listed below are T cell receptor beta chains from one sample, sequenced in a study of blood T cell repertoires in COVID-19. The protocol was immunoSEQ multiplex PCR, while the TCRdb copy is restricted to in-frame clones and leaves out a portion. This repertoire shows about 85,000 clones, around 85% found once; its top ten account for 11%. Sequenced input: peripheral blood. The origin of the receptors is a man between 70 and 80 years old with acute or convalescent COVID-19. CDR3s include the opening cysteine and the closing phenylalanine or tryptophan. A D gene is named only where the DNA matches it firmly. Where a row states a size, it is once, few, many or the class of an expanded clone; other rows omit it.

D | J | V | size | DNA | CDR3
- | TRBJ1-6 | TRBV14 | once | TGTGCCAGCAGCCAACAGAATACCTATAATTCACCCCTCCACTTT | CASSQQNTYNSPLHF
- | TRBJ2-3 | TRBV7-8 | - | TGTGCCAGTCGTATACAGGATACGCAGTATTTT | CASRIQDTQYF
TRBD2 | TRBJ2-5 | TRBV11-2 | - | TGTGCCAGCAGCTTAGATGTGTCGGCTAGCGGGAGAGAGACCCAGTACTTC | CASSLDVSASGRETQYF
TRBD2 | TRBJ2-5 | TRBV6-6 | - | TGTGCCAGCAGGCTAGCGGGGGGCGCCCAAGGGACCCAGTACTTC | CASRLAGGAQGTQYF
TRBD2 | TRBJ2-3 | TRBV5-1 | few | TGCGCCAGCAGCTTGGAACTAGCGGGGGTCGATACGCAGTATTTT | CASSLELAGVDTQYF
- | TRBJ1-5 | TRBV6-5 | few | TGTGCCACCGACATATTTGGTCAGCCCCAGCATTTT | CATDIFGQPQHF
- | TRBJ2-3 | TRBV5-4 | - | TGTGCCAGCAGCTTGGGGGGGCCTCGGAGAGATACGCAGTATTTT | CASSLGGPRRDTQYF
TRBD2 | TRBJ2-1 | TRBV5-8 | - | TGTGCCAGCAGCTTTGATCTGGGACTAGCGGGGGGTAGAGAGCAGTTCTTC | CASSFDLGLAGGREQFF
TRBD2 | TRBJ2-2 | TRBV4-2 | - | TGTGCCAGCAGCCAGAGAGGTAGCGGGGGGGCAGACGGGGAGCTGTTTTTT | CASSQRGSGGADGELFF
TRBD1 | TRBJ1-1 | TRBV5-1 | - | TGCGCCAGCAGCGCACAGGGGGCCTCGAACACTGAAGCTTTCTTT | CASSAQGASNTEAFF
- | TRBJ1-4 | TRBV5-1 | - | TGCGCCAGCAGCCATGGCTCACGGTCAGGTGAAAAACTGTTTTTT | CASSHGSRSGEKLFF
- | TRBJ2-1 | TRBV5-1 | - | TGCGCCAGCAGCTTGGGGAGCTCCTACAATGAGCAGTTCTTC | CASSLGSSYNEQFF
- | TRBJ1-3 | TRBV30 | - | TGTGCCTGGGGTGACCGGGATTTCTCTGGAAACACCATATATTTT | CAWGDRDFSGNTIYF
TRBD2 | TRBJ2-2 | TRBV2 | once | TGTGCCAGCATTCGACTAGCGGGGGGCGGGGAGCTGTTTTTT | CASIRLAGGGELFF
- | TRBJ2-1 | TRBV10-2 | - | TGCGCCAGCAGTGAACAGTTAAGGAATGAGCAGTTCTTC | CASSEQLRNEQFF
TRBD1 | TRBJ1-4 | TRBV4-1 | - | TGCGCCAGCAGCCAGGCTGTAATCGGGACAGCAATTAATGAAAAACTGTTTTTT | CASSQAVIGTAINEKLFF
- | TRBJ2-3 | TRBV11-1 | - | TGTGCCAGCAGCGCCTCAGGGGCCAGCACAGATACGCAGTATTTT | CASSASGASTDTQYF
TRBD2 | TRBJ2-2 | TRBV5-1 | - | TGCGCCAGCAGCGGAACGGGGGGAATCACCGGGGAGCTGTTTTTT | CASSGTGGITGELFF
- | TRBJ1-3 | TRBV12-3/TRBV12-4 | - | TGTGCCAGCAGTTTAATCGGAGACACCATATATTTT | CASSLIGDTIYF
TRBD1 | TRBJ2-5 | TRBV19 | - | TGTGCCAGTAGCCCGGACAGGGGGCGCGAGACCCAGTACTTC | CASSPDRGRETQYF
- | TRBJ1-1 | TRBV2 | - | TGTGCCAGCAGGCAGGGAATGAACACTGAAGCTTTCTTT | CASRQGMNTEAFF
TRBD1 | TRBJ2-7 | TRBV19 | - | TGTGCCAGTGCCGACAGGGACTACGAGCAGTACTTC | CASADRDYEQYF
TRBD1 | TRBJ1-1 | TRBV20-1 | - | TGCAGTGCTAGTCTTTACCAGGGGGACCCTGAAGCTTTCTTT | CSASLYQGDPEAFF
- | TRBJ1-5 | TRBV28 | - | TGTGCCAGCAAGATAGGGGGAGTGCAGCCCCAGCATTTT | CASKIGGVQPQHF
TRBD1 | TRBJ1-1 | TRBV4-1 | - | TGCGCCAGCAGCCGGGGACAGGGTGCGACCACTGAAGCTTTCTTT | CASSRGQGATTEAFF
TRBD1 | TRBJ2-7 | TRBV20-1 | - | TGCAGCGCTAGTAGGGACAGCTCCTACGAGCAGTACTTC | CSASRDSSYEQYF
TRBD1 | TRBJ1-1 | TRBV9 | - | TGTGCCAGCAGCGACAGGACAGGGGGCTTCGGCACTGAAGCTTTCTTT | CASSDRTGGFGTEAFF
- | TRBJ1-2 | TRBV6-2/TRBV6-3 | few | TGTGCCAGCAGCCGGGGGGGGGCCTATGGCTACACCTTC | CASSRGGAYGYTF
- | TRBJ2-2 | TRBV6-1 | - | TGTGCCAGCAGTGAACCCGGGACCGGGGAGCTGTTTTTT | CASSEPGTGELFF
- | TRBJ2-1 | TRBV6-2/TRBV6-3 | - | TGTGCCAGCAGCCCCTATGCGGGGAGCTCCTACAATGAGCAGTTCTTC | CASSPYAGSSYNEQFF
- | TRBJ1-2 | TRBV10-3 | - | TGTGCCATCAGCGAAACAGGGAAGGGTGGCTACACCTTC | CAISETGKGGYTF
TRBD2 | TRBJ2-1 | TRBV11-1 | - | TGTGCCAGCAGCTTAGTCGGGACTAGCGGGGACAATGAGCAGTTCTTC | CASSLVGTSGDNEQFF
- | TRBJ2-1 | TRBV7-2 | once | TGTGCCAGCAGCTTCGTAGCTAGCTCCTACAATGAGCAGTTCTTC | CASSFVASSYNEQFF
- | TRBJ2-5 | TRBV3-1/TRBV3-2 | - | TGTGCCAGCAGCCCAGACGGGGTCGGGGAGACCCAGTACTTC | CASSPDGVGETQYF
TRBD1 | TRBJ1-3 | TRBV6-1 | - | TGTGCCAGCAGTGAAGTAGGGACAGTGGGAAACACCATATATTTT | CASSEVGTVGNTIYF
- | TRBJ2-7 | TRBV10-3 | - | TGTGCCATCAGTGAGTCGAAAGGCGGGGTAAAGGTGTCCTACGAGCAGTACTTC | CAISESKGGVKVSYEQYF
TRBD1 | TRBJ1-2 | TRBV6-5 | - | TGTGCCAGCAGTCCTCCGGGACAGTCTGGCTACACCTTC | CASSPPGQSGYTF
- | TRBJ1-4 | TRBV9 | once | TGTGCCAGCAGCCTCGACTGGGGGGGTGAAAAACTGTTTTTT | CASSLDWGGEKLFF
- | TRBJ1-2 | TRBV3-1/TRBV3-2 | - | TGTGCCAGCAGCCCTACCCGCCGGGATCCGCAGAGGGGCTACACCTTC | CASSPTRRDPQRGYTF
- | TRBJ2-2 | TRBV2 | - | TGTGCCAGCAGCCGACAGACCGGGGAGCTGTTTTTT | CASSRQTGELFF
TRBD1 | TRBJ1-5 | TRBV6-6 | once | TGTGCCAGCAGTCGTCGACAGGGTACAGGGGGCAATAGCAATCAGCCCCAGCATTTT | CASSRRQGTGGNSNQPQHF
- | TRBJ2-6 | TRBV10-1 | - | TGCGCCAGCTCGCGCCCTGGGGCCAACGTCCTGACTTTC | CASSRPGANVLTF
- | TRBJ1-2 | TRBV19 | - | TGTGCCAGTAGACGTCTTAACGGTAACTATGGCTACACCTTC | CASRRLNGNYGYTF
- | TRBJ2-5 | TRBV5-5 | - | TGTGCCAGCAGCTTTACAGGGATGGAGACCCAGTACTTC | CASSFTGMETQYF
- | TRBJ1-3 | TRBV28 | - | TGTGCCAGCAGTTTATGGATCCAGGGGCAGACTGGAAACACCATATATTTT | CASSLWIQGQTGNTIYF
TRBD1 | TRBJ2-2 | TRBV7-8 | - | TGTGCCAGCAGCAGACGACAGGGGACCTCGGGCACCGGGGAGCTGTTTTTT | CASSRRQGTSGTGELFF
TRBD1 | TRBJ2-5 | TRBV11-2 | - | TGTGCCAGCAGCTCTCCCGGGACAGAACAAGAGACCCAGTACTTC | CASSSPGTEQETQYF
TRBD1 | TRBJ2-1 | TRBV27 | once | TGTGCCAGCAGTCTACAGGGGAGACCATTCTATGAGCAGTTCTTC | CASSLQGRPFYEQFF
TRBD1 | TRBJ2-1 | TRBV5-1 | - | TGCGCCAGCAGCTTGGCCACAGGGGGGAGTAATGAGCAGTTCTTC | CASSLATGGSNEQFF
TRBD1 | TRBJ2-3 | TRBV18 | - | TGTGCCAGCTCACCACCCGACAGGGTTACAGATACGCAGTATTTT | CASSPPDRVTDTQYF
- | TRBJ2-7 | TRBV19 | - | TGTGCCAGTAGCGACCTAGGAACCTCCTACGAGCAGTACTTC | CASSDLGTSYEQYF
- | TRBJ2-4 | TRBV3-1/TRBV3-2 | - | TGTGCCAGCAGCCAAGACCCGGACATTCAGTACTTC | CASSQDPDIQYF
- | TRBJ2-7 | TRBV27 | - | TGTGCCAGCAGTTTTCAGGGCGACAACGAGCAGTACTTC | CASSFQGDNEQYF
- | TRBJ1-1 | TRBV27 | few | TGTGCCAGCAGTTTGGCAAGGAACACTGAAGCTTTCTTT | CASSLARNTEAFF
TRBD1 | TRBJ2-7 | TRBV15 | few | TGTGCCACCAGCTTCCGACAGGGGGCTCTCTCCTACGAGCAGTACTTC | CATSFRQGALSYEQYF
TRBD2 | TRBJ2-5 | TRBV5-6 | few | TGTGCCAGCAGCTTCTCTGGGGAGGGAGAGACCCAGTACTTC | CASSFSGEGETQYF
- | TRBJ2-2 | TRBV11-2 | - | TGTGCCAGCAGCCAAAAAGGAAGGGGGAGGAACACCGGGGAGCTGTTTTTT | CASSQKGRGRNTGELFF
TRBD1 | TRBJ2-7 | TRBV7-9 | - | TGTGCCAGCAGCCGGGGACAGGGGGCGGGCGAGCAGTACTTC | CASSRGQGAGEQYF
- | TRBJ1-5 | TRBV6-5 | once | TGTGCCAGCAGCATGACATTGGATCAGCCCCAGCATTTT | CASSMTLDQPQHF